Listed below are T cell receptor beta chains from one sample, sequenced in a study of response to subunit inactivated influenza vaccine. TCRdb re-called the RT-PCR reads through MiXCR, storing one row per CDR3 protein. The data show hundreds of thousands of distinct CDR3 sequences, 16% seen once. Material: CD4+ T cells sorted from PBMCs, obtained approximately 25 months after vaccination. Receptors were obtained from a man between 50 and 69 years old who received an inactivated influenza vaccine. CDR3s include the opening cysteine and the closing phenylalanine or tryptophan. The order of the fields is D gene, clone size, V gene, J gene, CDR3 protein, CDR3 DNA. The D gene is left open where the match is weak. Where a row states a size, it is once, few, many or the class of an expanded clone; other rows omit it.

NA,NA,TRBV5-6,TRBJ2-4,CASSRERGSDIQYF,TGTGCCAGCAGCCGAGAAAGGGGATCGGACATTCAGTACTTC
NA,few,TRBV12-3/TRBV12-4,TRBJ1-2,CASSTATNYGYTF,TGTGCCAGCAGTACGGCCACCAACTATGGCTACACCTTC
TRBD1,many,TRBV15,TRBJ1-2,CATSRGGQGAGGYTF,TGTGCCACCAGCAGAGGAGGACAGGGGGCTGGTGGCTACACCTTC
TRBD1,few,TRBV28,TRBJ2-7,CASRTIRRGQGGDEQYF,TGTGCCAGCAGAACTATCCGACGGGGACAGGGAGGGGACGAGCAGTACTTC
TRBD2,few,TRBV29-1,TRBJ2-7,CSVEDPGEGQYF,TGCAGCGTTGAAGATCCCGGGGAGGGGCAGTACTTC
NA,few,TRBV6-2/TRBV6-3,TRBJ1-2,CASSPLGANYGYTF,TGTGCCAGCAGCCCGCTGGGTGCTAACTATGGCTACACCTTC
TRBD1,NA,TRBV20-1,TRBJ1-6,CSAPGQGKAPLHF,TGCAGTGCTCCGGGACAGGGAAAGGCACCCCTCCACTTT
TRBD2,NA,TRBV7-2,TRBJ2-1,CTSSFLAGGSEQFF,TGTACCAGCAGCTTCCTAGCGGGAGGTAGTGAGCAGTTCTTC
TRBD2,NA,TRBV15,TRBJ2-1,CATSRDRGTRYNEQFF,TGTGCCACCAGCAGAGATCGAGGGACTAGATACAATGAGCAGTTCTTC
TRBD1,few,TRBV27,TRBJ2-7,CASSFRRGGAYEQYF,TGTGCCAGCAGTTTTAGGAGAGGGGGCGCGTACGAGCAGTACTTC
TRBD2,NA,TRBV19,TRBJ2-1,CASMGGTSAYNEQFF,TGTGCCAGTATGGGTGGGACTAGCGCCTACAATGAGCAGTTCTTC
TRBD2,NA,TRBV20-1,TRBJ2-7,CSARSSGRSYEQYF,TGCAGTGCTAGAAGCAGCGGGAGATCCTACGAGCAGTACTTC
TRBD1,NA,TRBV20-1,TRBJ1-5,CSANRGTQPQHF,TGCAGTGCTAACAGGGGCACTCAGCCCCAGCATTTT
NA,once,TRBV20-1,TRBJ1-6,CCAQDGERSSYNSPLHF,TGCTGTGCCCAGGACGGAGAAAGAAGCTCCTATAATTCACCCCTCCACTTT
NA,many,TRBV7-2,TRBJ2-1,CASSPTPIEQFF,TGTGCCAGCAGCCCCACTCCAATTGAGCAGTTCTTC
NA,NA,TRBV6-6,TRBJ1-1,CASSYKDSVAFF,TGTGCCAGCAGTTACAAGGACAGTGTAGCTTTCTTT
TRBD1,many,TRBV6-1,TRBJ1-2,CASRRQGVDYGYTF,TGTGCCAGCAGACGACAGGGGGTGGACTATGGCTACACCTTC
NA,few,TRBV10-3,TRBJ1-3,CAISSYGRGSTSGNTIYF,TGTGCCATCAGTTCCTATGGACGGGGGAGTACGTCTGGAAACACCATATATTTT
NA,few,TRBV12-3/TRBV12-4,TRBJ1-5,CASSLGLASNQPQHF,TGTGCCAGCAGCTTAGGCCTCGCGAGCAATCAGCCCCAGCATTTT
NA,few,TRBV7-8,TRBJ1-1,CASSFITPGTTTEAFF,TGTGCCAGCAGCTTTATCACACCCGGGACTACAACTGAAGCTTTCTTT
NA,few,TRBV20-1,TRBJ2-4,CSALWTQPLNIQYF,TGCAGTGCTCTTTGGACACAACCTCTTAACATTCAGTACTTC
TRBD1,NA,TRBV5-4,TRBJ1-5,CASSPDRFGQPQHF,TGTGCCAGCAGCCCGGACAGGTTCGGTCAGCCCCAGCATTTT
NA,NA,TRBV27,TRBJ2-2,CASSFPPGSNTGELFF,TGTGCCAGCAGTTTCCCTCCGGGATCGAATACCGGGGAGCTGTTTTTT
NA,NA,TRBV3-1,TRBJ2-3,CASSPRWQSTDTQYF,TGTGCCAGCAGCCCCCGATGGCAGAGCACAGATACGCAGTATTTT
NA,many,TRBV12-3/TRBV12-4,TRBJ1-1,CASSLVGYTEAFF,TGTGCCAGCAGTTTGGTAGGGTATACTGAAGCTTTCTTT
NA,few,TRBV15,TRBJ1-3,CATSRDSVLRNTIYF,TGTGCCACCAGCAGGGACAGTGTCTTGAGAAACACCATATATTTT
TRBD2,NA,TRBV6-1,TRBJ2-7,CASRSQAGVYEQYF,TGTGCCAGCAGGTCCCAAGCGGGGGTCTACGAGCAGTACTTC
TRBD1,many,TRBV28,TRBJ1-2,CASRSGQNYGYTF,TGTGCCAGCAGGTCGGGACAGAACTATGGCTACACCTTC
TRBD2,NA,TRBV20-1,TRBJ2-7,CSARDAGGSSYEQYF,TGCAGTGCTAGGGATGCGGGGGGGAGCTCCTACGAGCAGTACTTC
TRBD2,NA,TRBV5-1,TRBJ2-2,CASSPAGRNTGELFF,TGCGCCAGCAGCCCAGCGGGGAGGAACACCGGGGAGCTGTTTTTT
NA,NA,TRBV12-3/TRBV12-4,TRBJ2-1,CASSLFPGEAYNEQFF,TGTGCCAGCAGTTTATTCCCAGGGGAGGCCTACAATGAGCAGTTCTTC
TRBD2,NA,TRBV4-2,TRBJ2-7,CASSQDAYVGLEAYEQYF,TGTGCCAGCAGCCAAGATGCATATGTCGGACTAGAGGCCTACGAGCAGTACTTC
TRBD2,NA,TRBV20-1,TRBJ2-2,CSARPGGVNTGELFF,TGCAGTGCCCGGCCCGGGGGGGTAAACACCGGGGAGCTGTTTTTT
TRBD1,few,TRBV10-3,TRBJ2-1,CAIRGRTGFDEQFF,TGTGCCATCAGGGGTCGGACAGGGTTCGATGAGCAGTTCTTC
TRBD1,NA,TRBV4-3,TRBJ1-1,CASSHGTGGDAEAFF,TGCGCCAGCAGCCACGGGACAGGGGGAGATGCTGAAGCTTTCTTT
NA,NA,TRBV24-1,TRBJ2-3,CATGGQSGDTQYF,TGTGCCACCGGGGGACAATCGGGAGATACGCAGTATTTT
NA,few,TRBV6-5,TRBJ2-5,CASSYFGTQYF,TGTGCCAGCAGTTACTTTGGGACCCAGTACTTC
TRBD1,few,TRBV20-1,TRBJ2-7,CSAKGQGGDEQYF,TGCAGTGCTAAGGGACAGGGAGGTGACGAGCAGTACTTC
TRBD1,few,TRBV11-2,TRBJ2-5,CASSLAPRGETQYF,TGTGCCAGCAGCTTAGCTCCCAGGGGGGAGACCCAGTACTTC
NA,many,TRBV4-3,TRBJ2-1,CASSRQGSSYNEQFF,TGCGCCAGCAGTCGCCAGGGTAGCTCCTACAATGAGCAGTTCTTC
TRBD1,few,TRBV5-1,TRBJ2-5,CASSLGTDGDQYF,TGCGCCAGCAGCCTCGGGACAGATGGTGACCAGTACTTC
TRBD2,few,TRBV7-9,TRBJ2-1,CASSLLAGGPIDEQFF,TGTGCCAGCAGCTTACTAGCGGGGGGCCCGATCGATGAGCAGTTCTTC
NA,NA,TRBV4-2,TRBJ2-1,CASSHVVRDPPNEQFF,TGTGCCAGCAGCCATGTGGTCCGGGACCCCCCCAATGAGCAGTTCTTC
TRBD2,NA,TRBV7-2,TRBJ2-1,CASSVSLAATYNEQFF,TGTGCCAGCAGCGTGAGCCTAGCGGCCACCTACAATGAGCAGTTCTTC
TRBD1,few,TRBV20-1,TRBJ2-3,CSADRVADTQYF,TGCAGTGCCGACAGGGTAGCAGATACGCAGTATTTT
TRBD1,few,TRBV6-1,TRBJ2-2,CASKGQGALTGELFF,TGTGCCAGCAAAGGACAGGGGGCCCTTACCGGGGAGCTGTTTTTT
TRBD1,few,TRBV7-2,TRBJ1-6,CASSSPGQGGDSPLHF,TGTGCCAGCAGCTCGCCCGGACAGGGCGGTGATTCACCCCTCCACTTT
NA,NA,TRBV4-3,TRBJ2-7,CASSQDGRVSEQYF,TGCGCCAGCAGCCAAGATGGCAGGGTTTCCGAGCAGTACTTC
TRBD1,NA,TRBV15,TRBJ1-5,CATSRATGGSQPQHF,TGTGCCACCAGCAGAGCCACAGGGGGTTCTCAGCCCCAGCATTTT
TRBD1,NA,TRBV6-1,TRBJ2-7,CASSLPGQGTEQYF,TGTGCCAGCAGCCTCCCGGGACAGGGAACCGAGCAGTACTTC
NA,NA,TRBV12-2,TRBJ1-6,CASLRVTNSPLHF,TGTGCAAGTCTCAGAGTGACTAATTCACCCCTCCACTTT
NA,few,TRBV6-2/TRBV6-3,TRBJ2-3,CASSWTVLPDTQYF,TGTGCCAGCAGTTGGACCGTCCTGCCAGATACGCAGTATTTT
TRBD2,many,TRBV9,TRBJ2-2,CASSVSLAGNTGELFF,TGTGCCAGCAGCGTATCCCTAGCGGGGAACACCGGGGAGCTGTTTTTT
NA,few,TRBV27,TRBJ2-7,CASSLGRGVSSGYEQYF,TGTGCCAGCAGTTTAGGGCGAGGGGTCTCGTCCGGATACGAGCAGTACTTC
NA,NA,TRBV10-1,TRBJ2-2,CASNEGAGELFF,TGCGCCAGCAACGAGGGGGCCGGGGAGCTGTTTTTT
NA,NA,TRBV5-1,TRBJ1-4,CASSLLPGSATNEKLFF,TGCGCCAGCAGCTTGCTCCCAGGTTCTGCAACTAATGAAAAACTGTTTTTT
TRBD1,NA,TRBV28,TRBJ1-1,CASSLGDRLNTEAFF,TGTGCCAGCAGTCTGGGGGACAGACTGAACACTGAAGCTTTCTTT
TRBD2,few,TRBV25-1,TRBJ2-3,CASSESRLAGVGTDTQYF,TGTGCCAGCAGTGAGTCGAGACTAGCGGGAGTGGGCACAGATACGCAGTATTTT
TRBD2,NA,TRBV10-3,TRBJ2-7,CAISASGRTYEQYF,TGTGCCATCAGTGCTAGCGGAAGAACCTACGAGCAGTACTTC
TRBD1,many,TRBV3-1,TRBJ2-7,CASSQGGGQGHREQYF,TGTGCCAGCAGCCAAGGGGGGGGACAGGGGCATCGGGAGCAGTACTTC